The present entry profiles one T cell receptor (beta chain) with its context. TCRdb reprocessed the RT-PCR reads with MiXCR, giving one entry per CDR3 protein. The sample includes hundreds of thousands of distinct CDR3 sequences, 14% of them seen just once. CDR3 length: 16 residues. The J segment lost 14 bases and the V segment lost 0 bases, leaving 11 bases of the junction unmatched. Germline CDR1 MNHEY, CDR2 SVGAGI. The sequenced sample was memory CD4+ T cells from blood. This chain connects TRBV6-5 to TRBJ2-1; 12 positions agree with TRBD2. The receptor's source is a female donor in good health, serving as a healthy control. Written as DNA, the CDR3 is TGTGCCAGCAGTTACTCTTCGACTAGCGGGAGTAGTTATGAGTTCTTC. It is translated as CASSYSSTSGSSYEFF.